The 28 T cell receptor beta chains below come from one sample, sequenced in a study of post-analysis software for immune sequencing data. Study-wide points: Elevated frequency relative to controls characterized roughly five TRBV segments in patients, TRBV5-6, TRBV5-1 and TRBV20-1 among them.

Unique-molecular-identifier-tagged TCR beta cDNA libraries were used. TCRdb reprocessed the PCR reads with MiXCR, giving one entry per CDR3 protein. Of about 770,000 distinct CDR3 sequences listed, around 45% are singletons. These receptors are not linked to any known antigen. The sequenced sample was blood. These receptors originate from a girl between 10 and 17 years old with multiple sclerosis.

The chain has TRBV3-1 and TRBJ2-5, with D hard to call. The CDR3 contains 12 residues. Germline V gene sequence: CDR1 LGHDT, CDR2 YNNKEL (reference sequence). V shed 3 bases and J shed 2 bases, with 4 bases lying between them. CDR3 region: CASSQEQETQYF. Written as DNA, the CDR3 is TGTGCCAGCAGCCAGGAACAAGAGACCCAGTACTTC.

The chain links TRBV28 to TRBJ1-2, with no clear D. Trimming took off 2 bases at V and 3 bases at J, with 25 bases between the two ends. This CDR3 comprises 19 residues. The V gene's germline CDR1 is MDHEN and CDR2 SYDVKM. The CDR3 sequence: CASSLMGLANREVDYGYTF. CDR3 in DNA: TGTGCCAGCAGTTTAATGGGTTTGGCCAACCGGGAGGTAGACTATGGCTACACCTTC.

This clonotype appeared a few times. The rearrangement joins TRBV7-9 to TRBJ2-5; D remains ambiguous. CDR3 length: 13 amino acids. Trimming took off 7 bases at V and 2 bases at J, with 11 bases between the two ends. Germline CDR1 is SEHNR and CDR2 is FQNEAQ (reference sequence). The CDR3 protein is CASTNSGQETQYF. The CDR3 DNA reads TGTGCCAGCACCAATTCTGGACAAGAGACCCAGTACTTC.

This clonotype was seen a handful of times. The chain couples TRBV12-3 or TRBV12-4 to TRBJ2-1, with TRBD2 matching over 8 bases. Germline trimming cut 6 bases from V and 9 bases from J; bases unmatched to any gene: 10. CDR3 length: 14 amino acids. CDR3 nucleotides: TGTGCCAGCAGCCCCGGCGGACTAGCCGGTGAGCAGTTCTTC. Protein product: CASSPGGLAGEQFF.

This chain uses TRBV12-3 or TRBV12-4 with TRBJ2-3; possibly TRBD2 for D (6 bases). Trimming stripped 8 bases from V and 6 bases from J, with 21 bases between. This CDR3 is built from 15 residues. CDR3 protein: CASGGGGKVMDTQYF. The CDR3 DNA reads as TGTGCCAGCGGCGGCGGCGGGAAGGTGATGGATACGCAGTATTTT.

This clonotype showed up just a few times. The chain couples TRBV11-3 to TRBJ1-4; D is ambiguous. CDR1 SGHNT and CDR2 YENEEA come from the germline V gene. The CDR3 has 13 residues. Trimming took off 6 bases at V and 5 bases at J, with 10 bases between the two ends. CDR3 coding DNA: TGTGCCAGCAGTAGGGCACCCAATGAAAAACTGTTTTTT. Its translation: CASSRAPNEKLFF.

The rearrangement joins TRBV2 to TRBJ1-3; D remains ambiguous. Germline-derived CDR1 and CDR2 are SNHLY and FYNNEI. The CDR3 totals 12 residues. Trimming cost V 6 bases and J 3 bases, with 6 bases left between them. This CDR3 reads CASRAVGNTIYF. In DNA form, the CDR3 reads TGTGCCAGCAGGGCGGTTGGAAACACCATATATTTT.

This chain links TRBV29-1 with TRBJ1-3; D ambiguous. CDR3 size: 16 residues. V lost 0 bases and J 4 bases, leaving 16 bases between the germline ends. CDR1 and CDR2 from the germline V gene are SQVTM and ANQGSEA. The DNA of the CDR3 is TGCAGCGTTGAAGATCCCGGGCTCCCTGAGGGAAACACCATATATTTT. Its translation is CSVEDPGLPEGNTIYF.

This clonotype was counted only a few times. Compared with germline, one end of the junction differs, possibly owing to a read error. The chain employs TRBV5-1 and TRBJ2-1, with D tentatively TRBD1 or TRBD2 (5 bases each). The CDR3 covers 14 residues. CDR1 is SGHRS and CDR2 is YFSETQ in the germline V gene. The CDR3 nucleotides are TGCGCCAGTAGCTCCGGGACCAGCTCCTACGAGCAGTTCTTC. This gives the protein CASSSGTSSYEQFF.

The CDR3 region is CASSLIPQRASANYGYTF. In nucleotides, the CDR3 is TGTGCCAGCTCCCTCATCCCTCAGAGGGCGTCTGCTAACTATGGCTACACCTTC. The chain has TRBV18 and TRBJ1-2; no definite D call. This CDR3 is 18 amino acids long. Per germline, CDR1 KGHSH and CDR2 LQKENI. Deletions cut 6 bases from V and 0 bases from J, with 23 bases between.

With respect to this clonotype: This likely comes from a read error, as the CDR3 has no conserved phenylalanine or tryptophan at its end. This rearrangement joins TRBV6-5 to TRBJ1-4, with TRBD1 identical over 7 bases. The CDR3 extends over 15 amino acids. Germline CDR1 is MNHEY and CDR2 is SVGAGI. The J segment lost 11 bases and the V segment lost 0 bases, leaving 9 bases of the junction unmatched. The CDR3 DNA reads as TGTGCCAGCAGTTACTCGCGGACAGGTCTCGGGAAACTGTTTTTG. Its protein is CASSYSRTGLGKLFL.

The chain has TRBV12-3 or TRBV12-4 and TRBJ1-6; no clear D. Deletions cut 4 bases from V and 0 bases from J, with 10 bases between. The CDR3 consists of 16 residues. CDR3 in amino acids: CASSSTRSSYNSPLHF. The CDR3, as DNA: TGTGCCAGCAGTTCAACACGGAGCTCCTATAATTCACCCCTCCACTTT.

CDR3 residues: CSVEIAGGLETQYF. In DNA form, the CDR3 reads TGCAGCGTTGAGATAGCGGGAGGCTTGGAGACCCAGTACTTC. The J gene is TRBJ2-5, the V gene TRBV29-1; 10 nucleotides agree with TRBD2. With V trimmed by 3 bases and J by 5 bases, 6 bases remained unmatched. This CDR3 comprises 14 residues. The germline gives CDR1 SQVTM, CDR2 ANQGSEA.

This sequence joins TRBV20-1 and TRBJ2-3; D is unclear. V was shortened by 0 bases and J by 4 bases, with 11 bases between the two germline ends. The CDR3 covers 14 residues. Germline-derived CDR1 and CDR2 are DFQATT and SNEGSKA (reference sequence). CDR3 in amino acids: CSARDFAVPDTQYF. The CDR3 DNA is TGCAGTGCTAGAGATTTCGCAGTACCAGATACGCAGTATTTT.

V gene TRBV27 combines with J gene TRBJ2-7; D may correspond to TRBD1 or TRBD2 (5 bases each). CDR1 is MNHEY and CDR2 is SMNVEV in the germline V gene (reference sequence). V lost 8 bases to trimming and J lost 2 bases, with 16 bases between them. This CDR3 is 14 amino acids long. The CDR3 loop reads CASGSGTSPYEQYF. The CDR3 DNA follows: TGTGCCAGCGGCTCAGGGACGTCCCCCTACGAGCAGTACTTC.

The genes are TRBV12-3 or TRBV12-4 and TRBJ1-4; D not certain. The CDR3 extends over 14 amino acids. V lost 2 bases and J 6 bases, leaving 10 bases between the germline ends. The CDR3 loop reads CASSLRARHEKLFF. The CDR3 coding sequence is TGTGCCAGCAGTTTACGGGCCAGACATGAAAAACTGTTTTTT.

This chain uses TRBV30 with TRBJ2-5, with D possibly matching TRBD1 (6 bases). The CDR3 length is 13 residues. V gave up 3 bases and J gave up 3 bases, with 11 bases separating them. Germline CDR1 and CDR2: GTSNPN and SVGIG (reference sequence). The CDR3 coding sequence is TGTGCCTGGAGGGACAGCCCTAAAGAGACCCAGTACTTC. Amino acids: CAWRDSPKETQYF. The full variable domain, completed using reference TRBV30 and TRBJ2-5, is SQTIHQWPATLVQPVGSPLSLECTVEGTSNPNLYWYRQAAGRGLQLLFYSVGIGQISSEVPQNLSASRPQDRQFILSSKKLLLSDSGFYLCAWRDSPKETQYFGPGTRLLVL.

DNA of the CDR3: TGTGCCAGCAGTTTAGTAGGTCTTGGGCAAGAGACCCAGTACTTC. Translating gives CASSLVGLGQETQYF. This chain connects TRBV12-3 or TRBV12-4 to TRBJ2-5, with D uncertain. V lost 1 base, J lost 2 bases, and 11 bases lay in between. The CDR3 is made up of 15 amino acids.

The CDR3, as DNA: TGTGCCAGCAAAACCGGGACAGACACCTACGAGCAGTACTTC. It yields the protein CASKTGTDTYEQYF. This chain uses TRBV2 with TRBJ2-7, with 7 bases matching TRBD1. The germline V gene has CDR1 SNHLY and CDR2 FYNNEI. The CDR3 is made up of 14 amino acids. V shed 7 bases and J 2 bases; nucleotides not matched to a gene: 8.

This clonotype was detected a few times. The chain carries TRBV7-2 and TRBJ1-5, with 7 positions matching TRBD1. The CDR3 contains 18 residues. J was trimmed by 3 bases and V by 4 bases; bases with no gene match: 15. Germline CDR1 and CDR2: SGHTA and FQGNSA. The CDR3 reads CASSSRMSGQRPNQPQHF. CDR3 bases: TGTGCCAGCAGCTCGCGGATGTCGGGACAGCGACCCAATCAGCCCCAGCATTTT.

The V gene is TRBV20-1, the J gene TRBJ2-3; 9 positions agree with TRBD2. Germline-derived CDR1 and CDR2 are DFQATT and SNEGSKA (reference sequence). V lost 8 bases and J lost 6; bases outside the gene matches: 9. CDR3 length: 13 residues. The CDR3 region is CSPTSGRSDTQYF. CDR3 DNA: TGCAGTCCGACTAGCGGAAGATCGGATACGCAGTATTTT.

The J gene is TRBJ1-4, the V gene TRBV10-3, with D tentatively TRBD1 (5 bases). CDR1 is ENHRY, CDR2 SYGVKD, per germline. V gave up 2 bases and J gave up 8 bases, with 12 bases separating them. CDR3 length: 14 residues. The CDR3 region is CAISETSWGEKLFF. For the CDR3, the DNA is TGTGCCATCAGTGAGACATCTTGGGGGGAAAAACTGTTTTTT.

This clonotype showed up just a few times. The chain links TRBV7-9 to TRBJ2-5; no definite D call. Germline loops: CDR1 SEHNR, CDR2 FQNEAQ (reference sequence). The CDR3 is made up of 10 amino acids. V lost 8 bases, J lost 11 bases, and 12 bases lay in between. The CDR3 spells CASGQDEQYF. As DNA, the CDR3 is TGTGCCAGCGGGCAGGATGAGCAGTACTTC.

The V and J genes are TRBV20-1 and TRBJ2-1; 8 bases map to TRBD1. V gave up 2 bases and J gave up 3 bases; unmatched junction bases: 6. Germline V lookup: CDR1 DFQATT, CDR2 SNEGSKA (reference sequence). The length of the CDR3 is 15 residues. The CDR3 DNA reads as TGCAGTGCTAGATACCGCAGGGGGCGCTACAATGAGCAGTTCTTC. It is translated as CSARYRRGRYNEQFF.

CDR3 residues: CASSSSSTSGRALGDTQYF. The CDR3 DNA is TGTGCCAGCAGCTCCTCCTCCACTAGCGGGAGGGCCCTGGGAGATACGCAGTATTTT. The chain recombines TRBV7-2 with TRBJ2-3, with 13 bases identical to TRBD2. The CDR3 loop spans 19 amino acids. Germline CDR1 is SGHTA and CDR2 is FQGNSA. V shed 4 bases, J shed 5 bases, and the junction held 15 bases outside the gene matches.

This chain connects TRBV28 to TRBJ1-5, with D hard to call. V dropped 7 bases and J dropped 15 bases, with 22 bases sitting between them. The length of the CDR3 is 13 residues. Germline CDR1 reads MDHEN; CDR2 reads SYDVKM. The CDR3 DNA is TGTGCCAGCACCACACTAGGGCGCCCACGGAGGCATTTT. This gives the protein CASTTLGRPRRHF.

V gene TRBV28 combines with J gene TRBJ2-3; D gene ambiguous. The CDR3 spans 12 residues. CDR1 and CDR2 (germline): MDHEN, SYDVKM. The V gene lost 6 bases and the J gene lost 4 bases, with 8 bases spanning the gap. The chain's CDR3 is CASRAAPDTQYF. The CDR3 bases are TGTGCCAGCAGGGCGGCTCCAGATACGCAGTATTTT.

CDR3: CASSLALNFRDADTQYF. CDR3 DNA: TGTGCCAGCAGCTTAGCACTGAACTTCAGGGACGCGGATACGCAGTATTTT. The chain has TRBV11-1 and TRBJ2-3; possibly TRBD1 or TRBD2 for D (5 bases each). The CDR3 is made up of 17 amino acids. Germline V gene lookup returns CDR1 SGHAT and CDR2 FQDESV (reference sequence). The ends were cut back, 0 bases at V and 6 bases at J, with 19 bases in the middle.